This T cell receptor beta chain came from a study of blood T cell repertoires in COVID-19. Only in-frame clones appear in the TCRdb table, and some are missing; sequencing was by immunoSEQ multiplex PCR. The data show about 73,000 clones, about nine tenths seen once. The CDR3 spans 16 residues. V was pared by 0 bases and J by 7 bases, with 13 bases between. Germline V gene sequence: CDR1 MGHRA, CDR2 YSYEKL. The rearrangement uses TRBV4-1 and TRBJ1-6; D is undetermined. Sequencing used peripheral blood. The TCR comes from an elderly woman with active or convalescent COVID-19. The CDR3 DNA reads as TGCGCCAGCAGCCAAGAATCGGTACGGGAAAATTCACCCCTCCACTTT. The encoded protein is CASSQESVRENSPLHF.